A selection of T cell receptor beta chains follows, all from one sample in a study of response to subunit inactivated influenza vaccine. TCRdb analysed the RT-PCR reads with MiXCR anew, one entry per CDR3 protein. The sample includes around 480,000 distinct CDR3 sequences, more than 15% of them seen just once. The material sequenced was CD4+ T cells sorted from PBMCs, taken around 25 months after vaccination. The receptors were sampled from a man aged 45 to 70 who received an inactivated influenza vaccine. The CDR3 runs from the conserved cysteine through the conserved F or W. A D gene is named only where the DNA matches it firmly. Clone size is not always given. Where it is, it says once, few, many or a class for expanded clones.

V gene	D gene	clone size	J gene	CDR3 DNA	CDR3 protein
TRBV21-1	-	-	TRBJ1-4	TGTGCCAGCCCCGGCAATACAGGGGGAGGTGAAAAACTGTTTTTT	CASPGNTGGGEKLFF
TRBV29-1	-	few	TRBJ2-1	TGCAGCTCCTTGAAGGGCGATCTAATGAATGAGCAGTTCTTC	CSSLKGDLMNEQFF
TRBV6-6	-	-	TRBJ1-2	TGTGCCAGCAGGGGGCGGGGATATGGCCACACCTTC	CASRGRGYGHTF
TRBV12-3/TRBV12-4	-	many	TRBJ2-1	TGTGCCAGCAGTTTTATGGACACGGGGGGCCGGGAGTTCTTC	CASSFMDTGGREFF
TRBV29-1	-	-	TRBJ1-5	TGCAGCGTTGGAATGGCCTTCGGACAGCCCCAGCATTTT	CSVGMAFGQPQHF
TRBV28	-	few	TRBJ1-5	TGTGCCAGCAGTTGGTTAAGGAACAATCAGCCCCAGCATTTT	CASSWLRNNQPQHF
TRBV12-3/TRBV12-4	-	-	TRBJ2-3	-	CASSFLAGGVDTQYF
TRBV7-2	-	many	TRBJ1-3	TGTGCCAGCAGCCCTACCGGGGGAAGTGGAAACACCATATATTTT	CASSPTGGSGNTIYF
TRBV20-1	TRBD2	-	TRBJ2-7	TGCAGTGCTACTAAGGGACTAGCGGGACGCTACGAGCAGTACTTC	CSATKGLAGRYEQYF
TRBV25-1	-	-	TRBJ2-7	TGTGCCAGCAGACTTGGGACCTACGAGCAGTACTTC	CASRLGTYEQYF
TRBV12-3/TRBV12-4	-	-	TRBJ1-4	TGTGCCAGCAGCCCCGTGGGCGACGCAACTAATGAAAAACTGTTTTTT	CASSPVGDATNEKLFF
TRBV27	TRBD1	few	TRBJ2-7	TGTGCCAGCAGTCTCGGGACAGGCCTTACCTACGAGCAGTACTTC	CASSLGTGLTYEQYF
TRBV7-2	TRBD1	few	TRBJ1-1	TGTGCCAGCAGCTTAGAACAGGGGGCAACGTTTCCGGCTTTCTTT	CASSLEQGATFPAFF
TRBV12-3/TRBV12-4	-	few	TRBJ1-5	TGTGCCAGCAGTTTGATAAGGGGTGGGCAGACTTATAGCAATCAGCCCCAGCATTTT	CASSLIRGGQTYSNQPQHF
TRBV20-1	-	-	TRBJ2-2	TGCAGTGCTAGACCCTCCTTACCCACCGGGGAGCTGTTTTTT	CSARPSLPTGELFF
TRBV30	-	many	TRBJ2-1	TGTGCCTGGAGTGTACTGGGAGTTGAGCAGTTCTTC	CAWSVLGVEQFF
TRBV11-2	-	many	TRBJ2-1	TGTGCCAGCACCCTGGCCCAGTTATCCGGGCAGTTCTTC	CASTLAQLSGQFF
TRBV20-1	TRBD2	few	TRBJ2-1	TGCAGTGCCAAAAGACTAGCTGATGAGCAGTTCTTC	CSAKRLADEQFF
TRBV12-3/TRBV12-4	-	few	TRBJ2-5	TGTGCCAGCAGTTCCTCAAACAGGGTCGGAGGAGAGACCCAGTACTTC	CASSSSNRVGGETQYF
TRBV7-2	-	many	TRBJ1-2	TGTGCCAGCAGCCCCCGGGACACCGCTTTTGGCTACACCTTC	CASSPRDTAFGYTF
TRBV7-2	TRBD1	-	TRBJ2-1	TGTGCCAGCAGCGCCGACAGGGTCCATGAGCAGTTCTTC	CASSADRVHEQFF
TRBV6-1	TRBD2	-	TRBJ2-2	TGTGCCAGCACCAAACCGGGGCTAGCGGAGAACACCGGGGAGCTGTTTTTT	CASTKPGLAENTGELFF
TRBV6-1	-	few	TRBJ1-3	TGTGCCAGCTGTGAGGATTCGCCAGGCAGGGCTGGAAACACCATATATTTT	CASCEDSPGRAGNTIYF
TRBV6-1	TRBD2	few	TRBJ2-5	TGTGCCAGCAGTCGGGGACTAGCGGGATTGGGAGAGACCCAGTACTTC	CASSRGLAGLGETQYF
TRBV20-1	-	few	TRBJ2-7	TGCAGTGCTAGCTCACCAGGCTCCTACGAGCAGTACTTC	CSASSPGSYEQYF
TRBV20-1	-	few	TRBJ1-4	TGCAGTGCAAAGGGGGGCATATTTGCAACTAATGAAAAACTGTTTTTT	CSAKGGIFATNEKLFF
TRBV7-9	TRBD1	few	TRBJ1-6	TGTGCCAGCAGCTTCCGGGGGGACAGAGGGGATTCACCCCTCCACTTT	CASSFRGDRGDSPLHF
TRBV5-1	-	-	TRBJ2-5	TGCGCCAGTACCCTCCAGGGGCAAGAGACCCAGTACTTC	CASTLQGQETQYF
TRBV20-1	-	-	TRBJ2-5	TGCAGTGCTAGCAGGGGCTCTGTCAAAGAGACCCAGTACTTC	CSASRGSVKETQYF
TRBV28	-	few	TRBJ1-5	TGTGCCAGCCGGGCGGGAGGCAGCAATCAGCCCCAGCATTTT	CASRAGGSNQPQHF
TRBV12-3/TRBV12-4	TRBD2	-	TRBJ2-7	TGTGCCAGCAGTTTAGGCGGGAGACCCTCCTACGAGCAGTACTTC	CASSLGGRPSYEQYF
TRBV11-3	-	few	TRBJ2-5	TGTGCCAGCAGCTTAGATCAGGGAACCCAGTACTTC	CASSLDQGTQYF
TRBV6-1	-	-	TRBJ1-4	TGTGCCAGCAGTCCTTTCTGGGAGAATGAAAAACTGTTTTTT	CASSPFWENEKLFF
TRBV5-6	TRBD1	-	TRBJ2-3	TGTGCCAGCAGCCCGGGACAGGGATACACAGATACGCAGTATTTT	CASSPGQGYTDTQYF
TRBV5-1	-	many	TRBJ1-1	TGCGCCAGCAGAAAGGACAATATGGGAACTGAAGCTTTCTTT	CASRKDNMGTEAFF
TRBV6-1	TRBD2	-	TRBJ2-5	TGTGCCAGCAGGGAGACTAGCGGGGGCCGGGAGACCCAGTACTTC	CASRETSGGRETQYF
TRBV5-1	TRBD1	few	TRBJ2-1	TGCGCCAGCAGCTATTTACCGGGACAGGGGCAAAATGAGCAGTTCTTC	CASSYLPGQGQNEQFF
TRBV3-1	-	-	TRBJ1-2	TGTGCCAGCAGCCAAGAATTGGCAGGGAGATATGGCTACACCTTC	CASSQELAGRYGYTF
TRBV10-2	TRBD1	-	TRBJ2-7	TGCGCCACGCGACGCGGACAGGGGGCTTACGAGCAGTACTTC	CATRRGQGAYEQYF
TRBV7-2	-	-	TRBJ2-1	TGTGCCAGCAGCCCGACAGCCTACAATGAGCAGTTCTTC	CASSPTAYNEQFF
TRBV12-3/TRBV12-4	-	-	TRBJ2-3	TGTGCCAGCAGTTTATCGGGGTCTGCAGGGCCAGATACGCAGTATTTT	CASSLSGSAGPDTQYF
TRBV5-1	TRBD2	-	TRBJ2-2	TGCGCCAGCAGCTGGACTAGTGGTCGGGCCGGGGAGCTGTTTTTT	CASSWTSGRAGELFF
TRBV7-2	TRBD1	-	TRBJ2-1	TGTGCCAGCAGCGACGGGACAGGGACCTACAATGAGCAGTTCTTC	CASSDGTGTYNEQFF
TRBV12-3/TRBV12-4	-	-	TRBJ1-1	TGTGCCAGCAGTTTACCCTCGGGAGTCCTCAACACTGAAGCTTTCTTT	CASSLPSGVLNTEAFF
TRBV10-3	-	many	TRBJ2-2	TGTGCCATCAGTGAGTCGGAAGGGAACACCGGGGAGCTGTTTTTT	CAISESEGNTGELFF